This T cell receptor (beta chain) comes out of a study of blood T cells in healthy people across ages. Overall study results and limits: Long-lived and aged donors differed, with more naive CD4+ cells and higher diversity in the long-lived.

Comment on this clonotype: The antigen remains unidentified. A much larger clone lies one base from this, so it may be a read error.

With a J-beta primer mix and a sample-barcoded 5' primer, a second PCR ran roughly 6 to 11 cycles. The authors tagged each cDNA molecule using a template-switch adaptor with 12 random nucleotides. MiXCR was run by TCRdb on the 5' RACE reads, yielding one entry per CDR3 protein. The sample carries 1.6 million or so distinct CDR3 sequences, roughly a third recorded once. Total RNA amounts of at least 5 micrograms were extracted per sample. The receptor was isolated from a woman younger than 45 in good health. The specimen was blood.

The CDR3 nucleotides read TGCAGTGCTAGCGGGGTTGGGGATACGCAGTATTTT. Its protein product is CSASGVGDTQYF. This sequence joins TRBV20-1 and TRBJ2-3; weak D call: TRBD2 (5 bases). The germline V gene has CDR1 DFQATT and CDR2 SNEGSKA (reference sequence). Trimming stripped 3 bases from V and 6 bases from J, with 10 bases between. This CDR3 has 12 amino acids.